Each of the 5 T cell receptor beta chains below was sequenced from the same sample in a study of identical twins. TCRdb re-analysed the 5' RACE reads in MiXCR, keeping a single row per CDR3 protein. The sample holds approximately 630,000 distinct CDR3 sequences, 7.1% seen once. The same specimen was also included in a second study, on yellow fever vaccine responses in identical twins.

Sequenced sample: PBMCs. The receptors were gathered from a woman younger than 35 in good health.

This clonotype has more than one count but fewer than ten. CDR3 residues: CASSTRQGDGYTF. The CDR3 DNA is TGTGCCAGCAGTACAAGACAGGGGGATGGCTACACCTTC. The rearrangement joins TRBV7-9 to TRBJ1-2; 9 bases are a match to TRBD1. In germline, CDR1 is SEHNR, CDR2 FQNEAQ (reference sequence). Trimming cost V 6 bases and J 6 bases; bases outside gene matches: 5. The CDR3 consists of 13 residues.

Many counts were recorded for this clonotype. V gene TRBV29-1 combines with J gene TRBJ2-3, with D maybe TRBD1 (6 bases). There are 14 residues in the CDR3. Trimming stripped 6 bases from V and 6 bases from J, with 19 bases between. Germline V CDR1 and CDR2: SQVTM, ANQGSEA. The CDR3 sequence: CSVRDPLRGDTQYF. DNA of the CDR3: TGCAGCGTCCGGGATCCCTTAAGGGGGGATACGCAGTATTTT.

Only a few counts were recorded for this clonotype. This chain uses TRBV9 with TRBJ2-2, with D maybe TRBD1 (5 bases). Germline V CDR1 and CDR2: SGDLS, YYNGEE. V dropped 3 bases and J dropped 4 bases, with 10 bases sitting between them. This CDR3 contains 14 residues. The CDR3 sequence is CASSDTGFTGELFF. For the CDR3, the DNA is TGTGCCAGCAGCGACACAGGTTTCACCGGGGAGCTGTTTTTT.

The genes are TRBV18 and TRBJ2-1; maybe TRBD2 (6 bases). The germline V gene has CDR1 KGHSH and CDR2 LQKENI. Trimming pared 3 bases from V and 1 base from J, leaving 10 bases between. The CDR3 is 15 residues long. The CDR3 DNA follows: TGTGCCAGCTCACCGTTCCGGGAGTCCTACAATGAGCAGTTCTTC. Translation gives CASSPFRESYNEQFF.

This clonotype was counted a few times. V is TRBV28 and J is TRBJ2-3; 12 bases align to TRBD1. CDR1 and CDR2 (germline): MDHEN, SYDVKM. The CDR3 spans 17 residues. V lost 4 bases and J lost 1; bases outside the gene matches: 6. Written as DNA, the CDR3 is TGTGCCAGCAGTTCTCCGGGACAGGGGGCTCGCACAGATACGCAGTATTTT. Translation gives CASSSPGQGARTDTQYF.